This T cell receptor (beta chain) was obtained from a study of identifying expanded T cells in peripheral blood. In its sample, this clone was seen a few times. Its matching antigen is unknown. The V gene's germline CDR1 is SGHRS and CDR2 YFSETQ. This CDR3 has 18 residues. V dropped 0 bases and J dropped 1 base, with 17 bases sitting between them. General study results and limits: Clone count variance between roughly 2-week samples rose with total template count. Differentially abundant clones: around 1.2 between replicates, just under 17 at approximately 13 days, around 20 at four.

No infections or other immune events were documented during collection. Repertoires were generated with immunoSEQ multiplex PCR, while TCRdb's copy carries only in-frame clones and drops some. The sample gives 120,000 or so clones, around four fifths of which show up once; approximately 3% is in the top ten. This chain uses TRBV5-1 with TRBJ1-5; D call uncertain. The receptor was derived from a person between 18 and 70 years old in good health. Specimen: blood. CDR3 nucleotides: TGCGCCAGCAGCTTGGGGCCTAGGGAGATTGGGAGCAATCAGCCCCAGCATTTT. Protein: CASSLGPREIGSNQPQHF.